These 9 T cell receptor beta chains came from one sample sequenced in a study of T cell responses to AZD1222 COVID-19 vaccine. Method: immunoSEQ multiplex PCR; TCRdb's copy keeps in-frame clones and lacks some. This table has about 53,000 clones, approximately 84% appearing once. The specimen was peripheral blood, collected on day 0 of AZD1222 vaccination. These receptors originate from an adult in good health.

This chain connects TRBV5-5 to TRBJ1-6; a possible D gene is TRBD1 (6 bases). Trimming pared 4 bases from V and 5 bases from J, leaving 13 bases between. The CDR3 covers 15 residues. Germline lookup yields CDR1 SGHKS and CDR2 YYEKEE (reference sequence). CDR3 protein: CASSQGQRDNSPLHF. In nucleotides, the CDR3 is TGTGCCAGCAGCCAGGGGCAGAGGGATAATTCACCCCTCCACTTT. The full variable domain, with the rest looked up from reference TRBV5-5 and TRBJ1-6, is DAGVTQSPTHLIKTRGQQVTLRCSPISGHKSVSWYQQVLGQGPQFIFQYYEKEERGRGNFPDRFSARQFPNYSSELNVNALLLGDSALYLCASSQGQRDNSPLHFGNGTRLTVT.

The V gene is TRBV24-1, the J gene TRBJ2-1; 8 bases line up with TRBD1. The ends lost 4 bases at V and 1 base at J; junction bases unmatched: 5. Germline CDR1 KGHDR, CDR2 SFDVKD. The CDR3 length is 16 residues. The CDR3 region is CATSDPDRGSYNEQFF. In nucleotides, the CDR3 is TGTGCCACCAGTGACCCTGACAGGGGATCCTACAATGAGCAGTTCTTC.

The chain uses TRBV5-1 and TRBJ2-1; 11 bases match TRBD2. The CDR3 spans 15 residues. Germline V gene lookup returns CDR1 SGHRS and CDR2 YFSETQ. With V trimmed by 2 bases and J by 7 bases, 5 bases remained unmatched. DNA of the CDR3: TGCGCCAGCAGCTTAACTAGCGGGAGAGGAAATGAGCAGTTCTTC. Its protein is CASSLTSGRGNEQFF.

V and J are TRBV3-1 (or the pseudogene TRBV3-2) and TRBJ2-6; D may be TRBD2 (5 bases). The V gene lost 7 bases and the J gene lost 7 bases, with 14 bases spanning the gap. The CDR3 runs to 14 residues. Germline V gene data show CDR1 as LGHDT and CDR2 as YNNKEL (reference sequence). The CDR3 region has the DNA TGTGCCAGCACGGATACTGGAGGAGCCAACGTCCTGACTTTC. It codes for CASTDTGGANVLTF.

The genes are TRBV7-2 and TRBJ1-2; a possible D gene is TRBD1 (6 bases). The CDR3 loop spans 14 amino acids. The germline V and J ends were trimmed by 1 base and 7 bases, with 13 bases remaining between them. CDR1 and CDR2 from the germline V gene are SGHTA and FQGNSA. The CDR3 DNA reads as TGTGCCAGCAGCTTAGGGATACAGGGACGTGGCTACACCTTC. This codes for CASSLGIQGRGYTF.

The chain recombines TRBV18 with TRBJ1-1; 7 bases align to TRBD1. Germline V lookup: CDR1 KGHSH, CDR2 LQKENI. V lost 1 base to trimming and J lost 3 bases; unmatched junction nucleotides: 11. The length of the CDR3 is 17 residues. CDR3 in amino acids: CASSPLSGGLVYTEAFF. The CDR3 DNA sequence: TGTGCCAGCTCACCACTGTCAGGGGGGTTAGTGTACACTGAAGCTTTCTTT.

The CDR3, as DNA: TGTGCCAGCAGCCCCAGGAGGAAGGGCTCTGGAAACACCATATATTTT. This codes for CASSPRRKGSGNTIYF. The V gene is TRBV5-6, the J gene TRBJ1-3; D ambiguous. CDR1 and CDR2 (germline): SGHDT, YYEEEE. Trimming shortened V by 4 bases and J by 0 bases, and 14 bases separated the two germline ends. The CDR3 is made up of 16 amino acids.

This clone was observed a few times. The rearrangement links TRBV7-8 to TRBJ2-5, with 8 nucleotides matching TRBD1. This CDR3 spans 16 amino acids. The V segment lost 5 bases and the J segment 3 bases; nucleotides outside the gene matches: 11. Per germline, CDR1 SGHVS and CDR2 FQNEAQ. The CDR3 loop reads CASSLQPGQGKETQYF. The CDR3, as DNA: TGTGCCAGCAGCCTCCAACCCGGACAGGGAAAAGAGACCCAGTACTTC.

This clone was counted once. CDR3 sequence (DNA): TGCGCCAGCAGGGCTAGCGGGAGGGCGGCCGAGCAGTACTTC. Its protein is CASRASGRAAEQYF. The chain joins TRBV10-2 to TRBJ2-7; 12 nucleotides line up with TRBD2. CDR1 WSHSY and CDR2 SAAADI come from the germline V gene. Losses at the gene ends were 6 bases for V and 6 bases for J; bases not matched to a gene: 6. The CDR3 runs 14 residues.